The source of this T cell receptor beta chain is a study of read filtering for tumor transcriptome and immune sequencing. This CDR3 is 13 amino acids long. Germline V gene lookup returns CDR1 SGHRS and CDR2 YFSETQ. V lost 0 bases and J 2 bases, leaving 6 bases between the germline ends. In this sample, this clonotype turned up many times. This library used 300 to 500 ng RNA and molecular barcoded adaptors spanning alpha/delta and beta/gamma chains. TCRdb fed the reads into MiXCR, producing one record per CDR3 protein. The table lists around 30,000 distinct CDR3 sequences, about 18% of them singletons.

This chain connects TRBV5-1 to TRBJ2-7; D not resolved. The sequence was obtained from a donor aged 40 or over with multiple myeloma. The sample comprised a population of CD138-negative cells sorted from bone marrow. The CDR3 here is CASSLDSTYEQYF. The CDR3 bases are TGCGCCAGCAGCTTGGACAGCACCTACGAGCAGTACTTC.